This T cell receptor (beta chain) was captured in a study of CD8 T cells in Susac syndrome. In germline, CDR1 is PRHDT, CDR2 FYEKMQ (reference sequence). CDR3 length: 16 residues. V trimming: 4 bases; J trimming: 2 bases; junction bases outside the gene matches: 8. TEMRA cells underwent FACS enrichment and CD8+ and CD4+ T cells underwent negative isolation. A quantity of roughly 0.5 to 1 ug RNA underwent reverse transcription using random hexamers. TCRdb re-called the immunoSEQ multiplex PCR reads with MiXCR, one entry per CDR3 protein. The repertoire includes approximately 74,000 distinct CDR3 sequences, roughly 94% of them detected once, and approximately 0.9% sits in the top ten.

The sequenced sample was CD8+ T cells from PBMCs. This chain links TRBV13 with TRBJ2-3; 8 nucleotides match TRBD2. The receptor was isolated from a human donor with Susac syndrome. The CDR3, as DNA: TGTGCCAGCAGCTCCCCGTATAGCGGGGCCACAGATACGCAGTATTTT. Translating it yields CASSSPYSGATDTQYF.